This TCR beta chain was recovered during a study of cytomegalovirus exposure and HLA in healthy donors. Study overall: A subsequent analysis stated that the 120 or so validation repertoires were run on the same platform as the approximately 700 first-cohort repertoires.

Using immunoSEQ multiplex PCR, the repertoire was profiled, and TCRdb retains in-frame clones only, with some absent. The sample contains around 94,000 clones, about 95% of which appear only once. The approximately 120-subject validation cohort, separate from the approximately 660-subject first cohort, included the donors. Study-level findings and limits: Published work reported that the classifier diagnosed cytomegalovirus status with high specificity and sensitivity.

In regard to this clone: Its target is not known.

This TCR was recovered from a woman younger than 35 in good health and CMV-seronegative. Sequencing input: PBMCs.

CDR3 DNA sequence: TGTGCCAGCACCGAGGGGGGGCGAAAGACTGAAGCTTTCTTT. Translation: CASTEGGRKTEAFF. The genes are TRBV5-4 and TRBJ1-1, with D perhaps TRBD1 (6 bases). The CDR3 has 14 residues. Germline V CDR1 and CDR2: SGHNT, YYREEE (reference sequence). Trimming cost V 6 bases and J 5 bases, with 17 bases left between them.